This TCR beta chain derives from a study of ipilimumab plus nivolumab after autologous stem cell transplantation. At the level of the study: The DLBCL group included primary refractory and relapsed cases.

Clones were sequenced by immunoSEQ multiplex PCR, and TCRdb holds only the in-frame ones, with some missing. The top ten hold around 5.5% of the sample, which has roughly 25,000 clones, roughly 86% seen once. General study points: Per the authors, repertoire, Treg and microbiota data justify further study.

About this clone itself: As yet, its antigen is unknown.

This sequence was found in a male donor with diffuse large B-cell lymphoma. This specimen was PBMCs, taken in a trial of ipilimumab plus nivolumab as post-transplant consolidation.

The CDR3 sequence is CASSTSGRRNTEAFF. The CDR3 nucleotides are TGTGCCAGCAGCACCTCAGGACGGCGGAACACTGAAGCTTTCTTT. V gene TRBV9 combines with J gene TRBJ1-1; D not certain. Trimming cost V 4 bases and J 1 base, with 14 bases left between them. The CDR3 loop spans 15 amino acids. Looked up from germline, CDR1 is SGDLS and CDR2 is YYNGEE.